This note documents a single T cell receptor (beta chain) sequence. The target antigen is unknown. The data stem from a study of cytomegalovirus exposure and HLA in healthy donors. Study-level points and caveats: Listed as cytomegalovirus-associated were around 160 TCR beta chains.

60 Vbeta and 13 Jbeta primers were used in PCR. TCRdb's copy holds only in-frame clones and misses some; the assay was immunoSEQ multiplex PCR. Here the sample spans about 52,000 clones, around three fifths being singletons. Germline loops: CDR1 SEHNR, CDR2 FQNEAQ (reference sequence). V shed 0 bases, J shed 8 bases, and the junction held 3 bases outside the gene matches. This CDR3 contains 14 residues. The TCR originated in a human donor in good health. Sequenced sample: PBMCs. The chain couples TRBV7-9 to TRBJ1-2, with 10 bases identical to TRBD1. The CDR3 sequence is CASSLAGTGDGYTF. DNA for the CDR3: TGTGCCAGCAGCTTAGCGGGGACAGGGGACGGCTACACCTTC.